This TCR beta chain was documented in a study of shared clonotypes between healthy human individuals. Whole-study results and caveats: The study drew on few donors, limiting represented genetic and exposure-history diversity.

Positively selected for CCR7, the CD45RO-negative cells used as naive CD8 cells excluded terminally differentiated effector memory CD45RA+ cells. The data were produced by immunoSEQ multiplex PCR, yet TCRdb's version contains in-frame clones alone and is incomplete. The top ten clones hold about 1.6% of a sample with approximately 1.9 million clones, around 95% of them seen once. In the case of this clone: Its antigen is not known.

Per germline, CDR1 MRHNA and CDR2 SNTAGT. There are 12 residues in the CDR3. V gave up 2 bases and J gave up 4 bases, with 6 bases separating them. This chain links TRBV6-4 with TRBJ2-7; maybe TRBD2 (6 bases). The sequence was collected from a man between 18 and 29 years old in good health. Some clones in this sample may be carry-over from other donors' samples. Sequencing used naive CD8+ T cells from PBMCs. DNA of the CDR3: TGTGCCAGCAGTGACGGGGGGTACGAGCAGTACTTC. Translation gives CASSDGGYEQYF.